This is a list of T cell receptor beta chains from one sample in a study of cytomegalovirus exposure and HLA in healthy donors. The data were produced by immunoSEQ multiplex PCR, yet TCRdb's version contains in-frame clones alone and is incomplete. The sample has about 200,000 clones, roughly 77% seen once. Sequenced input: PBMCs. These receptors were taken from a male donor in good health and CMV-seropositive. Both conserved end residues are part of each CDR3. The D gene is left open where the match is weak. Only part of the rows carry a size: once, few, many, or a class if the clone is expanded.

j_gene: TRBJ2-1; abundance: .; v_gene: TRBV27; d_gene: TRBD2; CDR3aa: CASSHAGTTVYNEQFF; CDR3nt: TGTGCCAGCAGTCACGCCGGGACTACCGTCTACAATGAGCAGTTCTTC
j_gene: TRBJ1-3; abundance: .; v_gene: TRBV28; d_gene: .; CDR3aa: CASRRTLSGNTIYF; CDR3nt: TGTGCCAGCCGTAGAACGCTCTCTGGAAACACCATATATTTT
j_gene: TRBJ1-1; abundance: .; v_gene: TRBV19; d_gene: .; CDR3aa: CASIPLRGKAFF; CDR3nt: TGTGCCAGTATCCCTCTCCGGGGTAAAGCTTTCTTT
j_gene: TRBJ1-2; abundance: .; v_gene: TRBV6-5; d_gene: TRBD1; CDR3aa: CASRAGTGVDGYTF; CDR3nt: TGTGCCAGCAGAGCCGGGACAGGGGTCGATGGCTACACCTTC
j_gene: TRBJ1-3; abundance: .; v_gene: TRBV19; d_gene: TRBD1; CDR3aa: CASKGAISGNTIYF; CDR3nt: TGTGCCAGTAAGGGGGCTATCTCTGGAAACACCATATATTTT
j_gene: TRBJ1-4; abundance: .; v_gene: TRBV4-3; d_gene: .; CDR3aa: CASSQEPGFVGLFF; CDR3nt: TGCGCCAGCAGCCAAGAACCAGGTTTCGTTGGACTGTTTTTT
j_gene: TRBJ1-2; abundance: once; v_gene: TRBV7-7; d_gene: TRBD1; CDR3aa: CASSQGQGCGYTF; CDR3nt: TGTGCCAGCAGCCAGGGACAGGGGTGTGGCTACACCTTC
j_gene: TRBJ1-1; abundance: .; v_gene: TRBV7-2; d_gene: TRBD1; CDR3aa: CASSLAQGGTEAFF; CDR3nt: TGTGCCAGCAGCTTAGCGCAGGGGGGCACTGAAGCTTTCTTT
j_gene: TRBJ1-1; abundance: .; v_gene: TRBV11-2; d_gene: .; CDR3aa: CASSLDRQFGRATEAFF; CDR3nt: TGTGCCAGCAGCTTAGATCGGCAATTTGGCAGGGCCACTGAAGCTTTCTTT
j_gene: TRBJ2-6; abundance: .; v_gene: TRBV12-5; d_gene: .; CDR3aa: CASGFWGPTGANVLTF; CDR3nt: TGTGCTAGTGGTTTTTGGGGGCCCACTGGGGCCAACGTCCTGACTTTC
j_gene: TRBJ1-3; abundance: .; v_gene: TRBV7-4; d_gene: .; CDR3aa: CATPRKGRLRNTIYF; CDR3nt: TGTGCCACCCCAAGGAAGGGCCGACTAAGAAACACCATATATTTT
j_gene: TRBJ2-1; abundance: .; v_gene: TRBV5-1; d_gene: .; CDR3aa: CASSSGPYNEQFF; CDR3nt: TGCGCCAGCAGCTCTGGCCCCTACAATGAGCAGTTCTTC
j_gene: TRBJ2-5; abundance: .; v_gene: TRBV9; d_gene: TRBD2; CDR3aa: CASSVAAVAGPQETQYF; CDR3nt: TGTGCCAGCAGCGTAGCGGCGGTAGCGGGACCCCAAGAGACCCAGTACTTC
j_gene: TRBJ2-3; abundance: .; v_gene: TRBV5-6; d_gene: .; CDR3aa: CASSSFTDTQYF; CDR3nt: TGTGCCAGCAGTTCCTTCACAGATACGCAGTATTTT
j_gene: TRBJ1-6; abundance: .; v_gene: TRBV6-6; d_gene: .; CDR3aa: CATGGKSSYNSPLHF; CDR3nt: TGTGCCACGGGGGGGAAGAGCTCCTATAATTCACCCCTCCACTTT
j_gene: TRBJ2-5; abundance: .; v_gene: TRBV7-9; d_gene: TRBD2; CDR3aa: CASSRNALAGEQYF; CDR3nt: TGTGCCAGCAGCCGAAATGCCCTAGCGGGAGAGCAGTACTTC
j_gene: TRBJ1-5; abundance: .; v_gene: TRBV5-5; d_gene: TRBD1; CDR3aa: CASSLRDRVDQPQHF; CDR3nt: TGTGCCAGCAGCTTGAGAGACAGGGTGGATCAGCCCCAGCATTTT
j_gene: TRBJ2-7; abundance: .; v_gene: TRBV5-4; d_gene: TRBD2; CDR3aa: CASSGGGLVGSYEQYF; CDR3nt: TGTGCCAGCAGCGGGGGGGGACTCGTGGGCTCCTACGAGCAGTACTTC
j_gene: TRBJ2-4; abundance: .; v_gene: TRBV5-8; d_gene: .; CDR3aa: CASSFYRGGSENIQYF; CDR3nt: TGTGCCAGCAGCTTCTACAGGGGAGGCAGCGAAAACATTCAGTACTTC
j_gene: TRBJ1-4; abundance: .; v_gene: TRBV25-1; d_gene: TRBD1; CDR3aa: CASNGQGFREKLFF; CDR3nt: TGTGCCAGCAACGGACAGGGTTTTCGGGAAAAACTGTTTTTT
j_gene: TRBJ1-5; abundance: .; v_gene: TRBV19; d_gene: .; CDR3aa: CASSIGSLNQPQHF; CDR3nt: TGTGCCAGTAGTATAGGTTCTTTAAATCAGCCCCAGCATTTT
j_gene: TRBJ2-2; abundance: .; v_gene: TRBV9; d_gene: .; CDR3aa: CASSVGTVDTGELFF; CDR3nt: TGTGCCAGCAGCGTAGGGACAGTGGACACCGGGGAGCTGTTTTTT
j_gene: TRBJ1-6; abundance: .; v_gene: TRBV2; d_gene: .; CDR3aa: CASSDSPQNTLSSYNSPLHF; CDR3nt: TGTGCCAGCAGCGACTCCCCTCAAAACACCCTGAGCTCCTATAATTCACCCCTCCACTTT
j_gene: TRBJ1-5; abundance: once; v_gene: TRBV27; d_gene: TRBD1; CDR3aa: CASSSLQGVEQPQHF; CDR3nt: TGTGCCAGCAGTTCCCTTCAGGGGGTAGAACAGCCCCAGCATTTT
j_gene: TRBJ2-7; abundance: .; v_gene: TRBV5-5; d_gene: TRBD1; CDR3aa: CASSRDSLGYEQYF; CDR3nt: TGTGCCAGCAGCCGGGACAGTTTGGGCTACGAGCAGTACTTC
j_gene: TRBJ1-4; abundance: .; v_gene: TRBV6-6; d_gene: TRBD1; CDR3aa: CASSRRDRNEKLFF; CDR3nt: TGTGCCAGCAGCCGCCGGGACAGAAATGAAAAACTGTTTTTT
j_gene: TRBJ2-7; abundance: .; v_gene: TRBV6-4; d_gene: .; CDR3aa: CASPDQFRDNRYEQYF; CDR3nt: TGTGCCAGCCCTGACCAATTCCGGGACAACCGATACGAGCAGTACTTC
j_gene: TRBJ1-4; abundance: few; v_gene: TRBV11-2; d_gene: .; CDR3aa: CASSLDGGTGGKLFF; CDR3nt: TGTGCCAGCAGCTTAGATGGGGGGACGGGTGGAAAACTGTTTTTT
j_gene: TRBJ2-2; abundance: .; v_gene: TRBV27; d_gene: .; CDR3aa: CASSLYRGGTGELFF; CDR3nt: TGTGCCAGCAGCCTCTACAGGGGAGGCACCGGGGAGCTGTTTTTT
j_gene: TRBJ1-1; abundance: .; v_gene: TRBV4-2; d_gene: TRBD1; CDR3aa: CASSQEGTGGTEAFF; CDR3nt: TGTGCCAGCAGCCAAGAGGGGACAGGGGGAACTGAAGCTTTCTTT
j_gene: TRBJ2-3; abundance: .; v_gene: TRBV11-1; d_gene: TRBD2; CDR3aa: CASSFGWEGGWDTQYF; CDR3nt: TGTGCCAGCAGCTTTGGGTGGGAGGGCGGATGGGATACGCAGTATTTT
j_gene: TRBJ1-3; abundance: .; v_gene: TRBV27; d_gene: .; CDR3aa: CASSLRRAGNTIYF; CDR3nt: TGTGCCAGCAGTTTGCGGCGTGCTGGAAACACCATATATTTT
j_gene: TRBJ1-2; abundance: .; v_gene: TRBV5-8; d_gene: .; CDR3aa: CASSLFRADGYTF; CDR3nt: TGTGCCAGCAGCTTGTTCAGGGCGGATGGCTACACCTTC
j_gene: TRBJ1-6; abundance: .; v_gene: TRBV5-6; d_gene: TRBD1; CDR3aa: CASSSDRGMAPLHF; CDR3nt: TGTGCCAGCAGCTCGGACAGGGGGATGGCACCCCTCCACTTT
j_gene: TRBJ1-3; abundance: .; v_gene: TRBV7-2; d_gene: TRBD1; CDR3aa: CASSLMTGYSGNTIYF; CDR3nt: TGTGCCAGCAGCCTAATGACAGGGTACTCTGGAAACACCATATATTTT
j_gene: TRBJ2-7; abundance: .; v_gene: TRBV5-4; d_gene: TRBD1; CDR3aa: CASSLGQGIHEQYF; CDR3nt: TGTGCCAGCAGCTTGGGACAGGGTATCCACGAGCAGTACTTC
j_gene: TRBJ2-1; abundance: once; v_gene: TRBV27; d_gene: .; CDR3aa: CASSEGDSYNEQFF; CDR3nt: TGTGCCAGCAGCGAGGGAGACTCCTACAATGAGCAGTTCTTC
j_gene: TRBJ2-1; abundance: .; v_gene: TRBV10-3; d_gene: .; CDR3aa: CAISGRDSYNEQFF; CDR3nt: TGTGCCATCAGTGGACGGGACTCCTACAATGAGCAGTTCTTC
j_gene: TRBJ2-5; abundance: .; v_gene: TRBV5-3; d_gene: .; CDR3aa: CARSLVGSASHQETQYF; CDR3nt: TGTGCCAGAAGCTTGGTCGGGAGCGCAAGCCACCAAGAGACCCAGTACTTC
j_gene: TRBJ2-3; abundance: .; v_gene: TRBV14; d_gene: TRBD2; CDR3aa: CASSQFRTSGGSTDTQYF; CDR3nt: TGTGCCAGCAGCCAATTCCGGACTAGCGGGGGTAGCACAGATACGCAGTATTTT
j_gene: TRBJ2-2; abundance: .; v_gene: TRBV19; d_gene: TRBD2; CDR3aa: CASIDSGSTITGAGELFF; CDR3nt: TGTGCCAGTATTGACAGCGGGAGCACAATAACGGGGGCCGGGGAGCTGTTTTTT